The 29 T cell receptor beta chains below were found in one sample sequenced in a study of long-term antiretroviral therapy in people with HIV. The authors ran the immunoSEQ assay, v3.0, at survey level. Sequencing used immunoSEQ multiplex PCR; TCRdb keeps in-frame clones, though not all of them. The table lists roughly 36,000 clones, about 85% of them singletons, with approximately 4.8% in the top ten. The sample consisted of unsorted PBMCs, taken 2.8 years before starting antiretroviral therapy. The receptor set was obtained from a woman younger than 45 with HIV.

This CDR3 is CASSQGDGGVADTQYF. The CDR3 DNA is TGTGCCAGCAGCCAAGGTGACGGGGGGGTTGCAGATACGCAGTATTTT. The chain joins TRBV4-2 to TRBJ2-3, with 8 bases identical to TRBD2. Germline V gives CDR1 LGHNA, CDR2 YNFKEQ. V lost 1 base, J lost 4 bases, and 7 bases stayed unmatched. The CDR3 has 16 amino acids.

CDR3 DNA: TGCGCCAGCAGTCAAGACGGACAGGGAGGCTACACCTTC. It yields the protein CASSQDGQGGYTF. This chain uses TRBV23-1 with TRBJ1-2; 8 bases are shared with TRBD1. TRBV23-1 is labeled an ORF, and its function is uncertain. V lost 2 bases to trimming and J lost 8 bases; unmatched junction nucleotides: 4. The CDR3 consists of 13 residues.

The table lists this clone with a few counts. Here the CDR3 reads CASSRGNEQFF. CDR3 DNA sequence: TGTGCCAGCAGTAGGGGGAATGAGCAGTTCTTC. The J gene is TRBJ2-1, the V gene TRBV2; D might be TRBD1 (6 bases). The CDR3 has 11 amino acids. Germline CDR1 reads SNHLY; CDR2 reads FYNNEI. The V gene lost 5 bases and the J gene lost 7 bases, with 6 bases spanning the gap.

The chain joins TRBV6-1 to TRBJ1-1, with a weak D call TRBD1 (5 bases). The V and J ends lost 2 bases and 6 bases respectively, with 10 bases between them. This CDR3 region has 13 residues. The germline V gene encodes CDR1 MNHNS and CDR2 SASEGT. CDR3 in DNA: TGTGCCAGCAGTGAACTGGGGGGGTCTGAAGCTTTCTTT. Translating gives CASSELGGSEAFF.

The chain's CDR3 is CASGLLQTHLDYGYTF. DNA of the CDR3: TGTGCTAGTGGTTTGTTACAGACCCACCTGGACTATGGCTACACCTTC. The gene calls are TRBV12-5 and TRBJ1-2; no firm D call. The CDR3 contains 16 residues. CDR1 and CDR2 (germline): LGHNT, FRNRAP. V lost 2 bases, J lost 3 bases, and 16 bases lay in between.

The chain joins TRBV28 to TRBJ1-5; no clear D. The CDR3 contains 16 residues. The V and J ends lost 1 base and 3 bases respectively, with 13 bases between them. Germline CDR1 reads MDHEN; CDR2 reads SYDVKM. The CDR3 sequence: CASSLSLWVDNQPQHF. CDR3 nucleotide sequence: TGTGCCAGCAGTTTATCACTTTGGGTGGACAATCAGCCCCAGCATTTT.

J is TRBJ1-1 and V is TRBV9, with a tentative D call TRBD1 (6 bases). The CDR3 spans 16 residues. Germline V CDR1 and CDR2: SGDLS, YYNGEE. Deletions cut 3 bases from V and 3 bases from J, with 18 bases between. In DNA, the CDR3 is TGTGCCAGCAGCGCCCCGAGGGGGGGAGAGGACACTGAAGCTTTCTTT. This translates into CASSAPRGGEDTEAFF.

This chain joins TRBV28 and TRBJ1-4; D unresolved. This CDR3 has 13 amino acids. Germline V gives CDR1 MDHEN, CDR2 SYDVKM. V dropped 11 bases and J dropped 4 bases, with 14 bases sitting between them. The CDR3 protein is CAVAVVGNEKLFF. The CDR3, as DNA: TGTGCCGTAGCCGTCGTGGGTAATGAAAAACTGTTTTTT.

This clone came up once. J is TRBJ1-1 and V is TRBV5-5; possibly TRBD1 for D (5 bases). V was cut by 1 base and J by 5 bases, with 15 bases left in between. The CDR3 has 15 amino acids. CDR1 is SGHKS and CDR2 is YYEKEE in the germline V gene (reference sequence). CDR3 in amino acids: CASSLLGTGGTEAFF. The DNA of the CDR3 is TGTGCCAGCAGCTTGCTGGGAACAGGAGGGACTGAAGCTTTCTTT.

This clone was recorded a few times. The rearrangement uses TRBV4-2 and TRBJ1-3; 7 bases map to TRBD1. With V trimmed by 3 bases and J by 0 bases, 8 bases remained unmatched. In germline, CDR1 is LGHNA, CDR2 YNFKEQ. There are 17 residues in the CDR3. The CDR3 protein is CASSHLLTGYSGNTIYF. The CDR3 nucleotides read TGTGCCAGCAGCCATTTACTGACAGGGTACTCTGGAAACACCATATATTTT.

The chain joins TRBV11-1 to TRBJ2-2, with 8 bases identical to TRBD1. Germline CDR1 reads SGHAT; CDR2 reads FQDESV (reference sequence). This CDR3 spans 14 amino acids. Losses at the gene ends were 7 bases for V and 6 bases for J; bases not matched to a gene: 7. The CDR3, as DNA: TGTGCCAGCACCCAAGACAGGGGAGCCGGGGAGCTGTTTTTT. Translation: CASTQDRGAGELFF.

The chain employs TRBV5-1 and TRBJ2-3, with TRBD2 matching over 14 bases. CDR3 length: 20 residues. Trimming took 2 bases from V and 0 from J; bases not matched to a gene: 11. The germline gives CDR1 SGHRS, CDR2 YFSETQ. The CDR3 sequence: CASSLRLAGGQRRSTDTQYF. The DNA of the CDR3 is TGCGCCAGCAGCTTAAGACTAGCGGGGGGGCAACGACGTAGCACAGATACGCAGTATTTT.

This chain joins TRBV6-1 and TRBJ1-1; D gene uncertain. This CDR3 has 11 residues. The V gene's germline CDR1 is MNHNS and CDR2 SASEGT. Between the trimmed V and J ends, which lost 5 bases and 4 bases, there was a span of 5 bases. The CDR3 bases are TGTGCCAGCAGTCGAGGCACTGAAGCTTTCTTT. Translating gives CASSRGTEAFF.

The CDR3 DNA sequence: TGTGCCAGCAGTGAAACGCCCCAGGTAGGGCCCTACGAGCAGTACTTC. Translating it yields CASSETPQVGPYEQYF. The gene calls are TRBV6-1 and TRBJ2-7; no definite D call. Germline V CDR1 and CDR2: MNHNS, SASEGT. Trimming left V 2 bases short and J 2 bases short, with 16 bases between. The CDR3 totals 16 residues.

The chain couples TRBV30 to TRBJ2-2; TRBD1 agrees at 7 bases. Germline V gene sequence: CDR1 GTSNPN, CDR2 SVGIG (reference sequence). The V gene end was trimmed by 0 bases and the J gene end by 0 bases; junction bases not matched to a gene: 10. This CDR3 has 18 amino acids. CDR3 sequence reads: CAWSVWDRSPSNTGELFF. CDR3 nucleotide sequence: TGTGCCTGGAGTGTATGGGACAGATCGCCCTCGAACACCGGGGAGCTGTTTTTT. Together with reference TRBV30 and TRBJ2-2, the CDR3 gives the full variable domain: SQTIHQWPATLVQPVGSPLSLECTVEGTSNPNLYWYRQAAGRGLQLLFYSVGIGQISSEVPQNLSASRPQDRQFILSSKKLLLSDSGFYLCAWSVWDRSPSNTGELFFGEGSRLTVL.

This chain links TRBV19 with TRBJ2-7, with D perhaps given as TRBD1 or TRBD2 (5 bases each). Germline V CDR1 and CDR2: LNHDA, SQIVND (reference sequence). There are 15 residues in the CDR3. The germline V and J ends were trimmed by 3 bases and 6 bases, with 18 bases remaining between them. The CDR3 loop is CASSMGTGPTGEQYF. As DNA, the CDR3 is TGTGCCAGTAGTATGGGGACGGGACCGACCGGCGAGCAGTACTTC. Looking up the rest from reference TRBV19 and TRBJ2-7 gives the full variable domain: DGGITQSPKYLFRKEGQNVTLSCEQNLNHDAMYWYRQDPGQGLRLIYYSQIVNDFQKGDIAEGYSVSREKKESFPLTVTSAQKNPTAFYLCASSMGTGPTGEQYFGPGTRLTVT.

The chain joins TRBV19 to TRBJ2-3; 7 nucleotides match TRBD2. Germline assignment: CDR1 LNHDA and CDR2 SQIVND (reference sequence). Trimming cost V 3 bases and J 1 base; bases outside gene matches: 4. The CDR3 is 15 amino acids. CDR3 loop: CASSIWSGGTDTQYF. The CDR3, as DNA: TGTGCCAGTAGTATTTGGAGCGGGGGCACAGATACGCAGTATTTT.

V is TRBV5-1 and J is TRBJ2-4; 7 bases match TRBD1. The germline V gene has CDR1 SGHRS and CDR2 YFSETQ. After removal of 4 bases from V and 6 bases from J, the junction contained 7 bases not matched to a gene. This CDR3 is built from 14 residues. The CDR3 is CASSPDRTTNIQYF. DNA of the CDR3: TGCGCCAGCAGCCCGGACAGGACCACAAACATTCAGTACTTC.

V usage is TRBV27 and J usage is TRBJ1-2; D is possibly TRBD1 (6 bases). Looked up from germline, CDR1 is MNHEY and CDR2 is SMNVEV (reference sequence). V lost 6 bases and J lost 1, with 12 bases in between. This CDR3 contains 14 residues. This CDR3 reads CASRPDRFNYGYTF. The CDR3 nucleotides are TGTGCCAGCAGACCAGACAGGTTTAACTATGGCTACACCTTC.

The chain recombines TRBV11-1 with TRBJ2-5, with 7 bases matching TRBD1. The germline V gene encodes CDR1 SGHAT and CDR2 FQDESV (reference sequence). The CDR3 has 14 residues. V lost 4 bases to trimming and J lost 5 bases; unmatched junction nucleotides: 7. CDR3 sequence (DNA): TGTGCCAGCAGCTCAGACAGGGTCTTCGAGACCCAGTACTTC. Its translation: CASSSDRVFETQYF.

The V and J genes are TRBV30 and TRBJ1-1; no firm D call. The V gene's germline CDR1 is GTSNPN and CDR2 SVGIG (reference sequence). V was cut by 2 bases and J by 6 bases, with 10 bases left in between. The CDR3 loop spans 12 amino acids. The CDR3 protein is CAWSTLYAEAFF. The CDR3 DNA reads as TGTGCCTGGAGTACGTTATATGCTGAAGCTTTCTTT.

The chain carries TRBV5-4 and TRBJ2-5; D call uncertain. Trimming removed 0 bases from V and 4 bases from J, with 10 bases in between. CDR3 size: 14 residues. Germline V gene lookup returns CDR1 SGHNT and CDR2 YYREEE (reference sequence). The CDR3 nucleotides read TGTGCCAGCAGCTTGGAAGCTAGTTCAGAGACCCAGTACTTC. Its protein product is CASSLEASSETQYF.

The chain couples TRBV10-3 to TRBJ1-5; unclear D gene. Trimming removed 4 bases from V and 2 bases from J, with 18 bases in between. In germline, CDR1 is ENHRY, CDR2 SYGVKD. The CDR3 totals 17 residues. The CDR3 loop reads CAISVGRLAEGNQPQHF. Written as DNA, the CDR3 is TGTGCCATCAGTGTTGGTCGGTTAGCCGAGGGCAATCAGCCCCAGCATTTT.

The V gene is TRBV11-2, the J gene TRBJ2-7; the D gene is possibly TRBD2 (6 bases). V dropped 4 bases and J dropped 3 bases, with 13 bases sitting between them. This CDR3 spans 14 amino acids. Germline V gene lookup returns CDR1 SGHAT and CDR2 FQNNGV. The CDR3 region is CASSSLVSGYEQYF. Here the CDR3 DNA reads TGTGCCAGCAGCTCTTTGGTTAGCGGCTACGAGCAGTACTTC. The full variable domain, completed using reference TRBV11-2 and TRBJ2-7, is EAGVAQSPRYKIIEKRQSVAFWCNPISGHATLYWYQQILGQGPKLLIQFQNNGVVDDSQLPKDRFSAERLKGVDSTLKIQPAKLEDSAVYLCASSSLVSGYEQYFGPGTRLTVT.

The chain has TRBV6-6 and TRBJ1-2; D gene ambiguous. V lost 5 bases and J 2 bases, leaving 9 bases between the germline ends. Germline CDR1 and CDR2: MNHNY and SVGAGI (reference sequence). The CDR3 is made up of 13 amino acids. The CDR3 loop is CASSRSGNYGYTF. CDR3 nucleotide sequence: TGTGCCAGCAGTCGCTCGGGGAACTATGGCTACACCTTC.

V gene TRBV4-2 combines with J gene TRBJ2-1; the D is unclear. Germline CDR1 reads LGHNA; CDR2 reads YNFKEQ. There are 12 residues in the CDR3. Trimming took 1 base from V and 9 from J, leaving 7 bases between them. The CDR3 DNA is TGTGCCAGCAGCCAAGTGTCAAGTGAGCAGTTCTTC. It is translated as CASSQVSSEQFF.

The V gene is TRBV7-3, the J gene TRBJ2-3; D is uncertain. There are 17 residues in the CDR3. V dropped 1 base and J dropped 0 bases, with 14 bases sitting between them. Germline-derived CDR1 and CDR2 are SGHTA and FQGTGA. The CDR3 spells CASSLNSPTTSTDTQYF. The CDR3, as DNA: TGTGCCAGCAGCTTAAACAGCCCGACCACAAGCACAGATACGCAGTATTTT.

This clone was counted a few times. The chain links TRBV5-1 to TRBJ2-5, with D possibly TRBD1 on 5 matching bases. Germline V gene data show CDR1 as SGHRS and CDR2 as YFSETQ. V was clipped by 0 bases and J by 4 bases, with 16 bases between them. The CDR3 extends over 16 amino acids. The CDR3 protein is CASSLAGSGNGETQYF. As DNA, the CDR3 is TGCGCCAGCAGCTTGGCCGGTTCAGGGAACGGAGAGACCCAGTACTTC.

The chain uses TRBV5-4 and TRBJ1-2; a possible D gene is TRBD1 (5 bases). Germline values: CDR1 SGHNT, CDR2 YYREEE (reference sequence). With 0 bases removed from V and 5 bases from J, the gap between germline ends came to 17 bases. The CDR3 length is 16 residues. The CDR3 sequence is CASSLVAGLGGYGYTF. The CDR3 region has the DNA TGTGCCAGCAGCTTGGTTGCAGGGCTGGGCGGGTATGGCTACACCTTC.